This record covers a single T cell receptor (beta chain). As yet, its antigen is unknown. The CDR3 sequence is 11 residues long. In germline, CDR1 is SQVTM, CDR2 ANQGSEA. V lost 6 bases and J 4 bases, leaving 8 bases between the germline ends. This sample was taken from a study of STAT5B mutations in CD4+ large granular lymphocyte leukemia. Whole-study findings and limits: Patient CD4-sorted repertoires stayed more clonal than healthy ones after leukemic-clone removal.

Sequencing was performed with immunoSEQ multiplex PCR; in TCRdb, only in-frame clones are kept and a portion is missing. There are tens of thousands of clones in the sample; about three quarters occur only once, and around 1% lies in the top ten. This TCR was sampled from a human donor in good health. Sequencing input: CD4+ T cells from blood buffy coats. J is TRBJ2-3 and V is TRBV29-1; the D gene is possibly TRBD2 (5 bases). CDR3 region: CSVGGPDTQYF. The CDR3 nucleotides read TGCAGCGTCGGAGGCCCAGATACGCAGTATTTT.